One sample yielded the 7 T cell receptor beta chains listed below, sequenced in a study of blood T cell repertoires in COVID-19. Produced via immunoSEQ multiplex PCR; TCRdb's table is partial and in-frame only. This sample has some 190,000 clones, with 84% found just once. The sequencing sample was made of peripheral blood. The source is a human donor in a cohort sampled during active COVID-19.

This clone has more than one count but fewer than ten. The chain links TRBV7-9 to TRBJ2-6; the D is unclear. The CDR3 has 18 residues. V was trimmed by 5 bases and J by 0 bases, leaving 17 bases between them. Germline values: CDR1 SEHNR, CDR2 FQNEAQ (reference sequence). The CDR3 bases are TGTGCCAGCAGCCCCCGAAGTTGGCGGATCTCTGGGGCCAACGTCCTGACTTTC. This gives the protein CASSPRSWRISGANVLTF.

V and J are TRBV5-6 and TRBJ1-6; no clear D gene. Trimming removed 1 base at V and 2 bases at J, with 10 bases between. The CDR3 is made up of 16 amino acids. Per the germline V gene, CDR1 is SGHDT and CDR2 is YYEEEE. The CDR3 coding sequence is TGTGCCAGCAGCTTGAGACTGAATACCTATAATTCACCCCTCCACTTT. As protein: CASSLRLNTYNSPLHF.

The chain employs TRBV6-5 and TRBJ2-3, with 13 nucleotides matching TRBD2. CDR1 is MNHEY and CDR2 is SVGAGI in the germline V gene. The CDR3 loop spans 15 amino acids. J gave up 5 bases and V 7 bases, and 6 bases lay outside the gene matches. DNA of the CDR3: TGTGCCAGCATTCCACTAGCGGGAGGGATAGATACGCAGTATTTT. Translated, it gives CASIPLAGGIDTQYF.

The chain employs TRBV12-3 or TRBV12-4 and TRBJ1-2; 7 bases line up with TRBD1. This CDR3 region has 13 residues. After removal of 6 bases from V and 8 bases from J, the junction contained 9 bases not matched to a gene. The CDR3 loop reads CASRPDRIRGYTF. DNA of the CDR3: TGTGCCAGCAGACCGGACAGGATTAGGGGCTACACCTTC.

The V and J genes are TRBV6-5 and TRBJ2-7, with 8 bases that match TRBD2. Germline V gene data show CDR1 as MNHEY and CDR2 as SVGAGI. This CDR3 is 14 amino acids long. V was clipped by 8 bases and J by 4 bases; unmatched bases: 10. CDR3: CASQPGGVSYEQYF. The CDR3 coding sequence is TGTGCCAGCCAGCCCGGGGGGGTGAGTTACGAGCAGTACTTC.

V and J are TRBV28 and TRBJ2-7; no clear D. V lost 2 bases and J lost 3, with 11 bases in between. CDR3 length equals 14 residues. Looked up from germline, CDR1 is MDHEN and CDR2 is SYDVKM. DNA for the CDR3: TGTGCCAGCAGTTTAAAAGCCCTGCGCTACGAGCAGTACTTC. Its protein is CASSLKALRYEQYF.

The V gene is TRBV6-6, the J gene TRBJ1-5, with TRBD1 matching 10 bases. Trimming at V came to 5 bases and at J to 4 bases, leaving 2 bases not matched to a gene. This CDR3 region has 14 residues. Germline CDR1 reads MNHNY; CDR2 reads SVGAGI (reference sequence). The CDR3: CASSRDRGNQPQHF. CDR3 DNA sequence: TGTGCCAGCAGTCGGGACAGGGGAAATCAGCCCCAGCATTTT.